This entry describes one T cell receptor (beta chain). Antigen unknown. The source of the sample is a study of shared clonotypes between healthy human individuals. Background on the study: The donor group consisted of a couple of women and three men, aged 18 to 49.

Notes on the study in general: Compared with memory subsets, naive subsets generally had larger estimated richness. The naive CD4 repertoires of a handful of donors were compared, and roughly 5% of clonotypes were shared.

This CDR3 is 18 amino acids long. CDR1 SGHAT and CDR2 FQNNGV come from the germline V gene. Trimming took 5 bases from V and 0 from J; bases not matched to a gene: 15. Only in-frame clones appear in the TCRdb table, and some are missing; sequencing was by immunoSEQ multiplex PCR. Of about 1.5 million clones listed, over 95% were seen once; the top ten hold over 1%. Recent vaccinations or acute infections were absent in the healthy HIV-negative adult donors. The chain joins TRBV11-2 to TRBJ1-2; TRBD1 agrees at 7 bases. This TCR was recovered from a man aged 25 to 45 in good health. Sequences were obtained from naive CD4+ T cells sorted from blood. The subset here: CD45RA+ positively selected. CDR3 residues: CASSLTERPGTANYGYTF. CDR3 DNA sequence: TGTGCCAGCAGCCTAACCGAGCGTCCCGGGACAGCTAACTATGGCTACACCTTC.